One T cell receptor (beta chain) is described in this entry. Antigen unknown. The second PCR ran about 7 to 12 cycles with a sample-barcoded 5' primer and J-beta primers. From the 5' RACE reads, TCRdb called clonotypes with MiXCR, one entry per CDR3 protein. The sample lists some 880,000 distinct CDR3 sequences, about 34% occurring once. Samples each yielded at least 5 micrograms of total RNA. The data stem from a study of blood T cells in healthy people across ages. General study findings and limits: A greater number of naive CD4+ cells and higher diversity distinguished long-lived donors from aged donors.

CDR3 size: 15 residues. Germline V gene data show CDR1 as SGHRS and CDR2 as YFSETQ. Between the trimmed V and J ends, which lost 0 bases and 1 base, there was a span of 10 bases. The chain uses TRBV5-1 and TRBJ1-1; a possible D gene is TRBD1 (5 bases). Sequenced material: blood. The sequence derives from a man between 18 and 29 years old in good health. Here the CDR3 DNA reads TGCGCCAGCAGCTTGGATCAGGGTGCGAACACTGAAGCTTTCTTT. This codes for CASSLDQGANTEAFF.